These T cell receptor beta chains were read from a single sample in a study of shared clonotypes between healthy human individuals. TCRdb's table, derived via immunoSEQ multiplex PCR, lists solely in-frame clones and lacks some. This table has roughly 1,000,000 clones, 78% appearing once. The sequencing input was memory CD4+ T cells from PBMCs. The receptors shown here come from a man between 18 and 29 years old in good health. Some clones in this sample may be carry-over from other donors' samples. Each CDR3 is given with its conserved first and last residue. The D gene is left open where the match is weak. Not all rows give a size; the values are once, few, many and, for expanded clones, a class.

v_gene	j_gene	abundance	d_gene	CDR3aa	CDR3nt
TRBV7-2	TRBJ2-1	-	-	CASSATSYNEQFF	TGTGCCAGCAGTGCCACTTCCTACAATGAGCAGTTCTTC
TRBV9	TRBJ1-2	-	TRBD1	CASSARTGPYGYTF	TGTGCCAGCAGCGCGAGGACAGGGCCCTATGGCTACACCTTC
TRBV4-2	TRBJ1-2	-	TRBD1	CASSQDMQGARNYGYTF	TGTGCCAGCAGCCAAGATATGCAGGGGGCCAGAAACTATGGCTACACCTTC
TRBV5-1	TRBJ2-3	-	TRBD1	CASSSDRGRTDTQYF	TGCGCCAGCAGCTCAGACAGGGGGCGGACAGATACGCAGTATTTT
TRBV11-1	TRBJ1-2	once	TRBD1	CASSPDRGDRGYTF	TGTGCCAGCAGCCCCGACAGGGGCGATCGCGGCTACACCTTC
TRBV5-4	TRBJ2-7	once	TRBD2	CASSPGLAGGEQYF	TGTGCCAGCAGCCCGGGACTAGCGGGAGGGGAGCAGTACTTC
TRBV6-1	TRBJ1-4	-	-	CASSDLGTHGEEKLFF	TGTGCCAGCAGTGATCTAGGGACACACGGGGAAGAAAAACTGTTTTTT
TRBV30	TRBJ2-3	-	-	CAWSVPDTDTQYF	TGTGCCTGGAGTGTACCCGACACAGATACGCAGTATTTT
TRBV5-5	TRBJ2-4	-	-	CASSVLDSSAKNIQYF	TGTGCCAGCAGCGTACTCGACAGTTCAGCCAAAAACATTCAGTACTTC
TRBV19	TRBJ2-4	-	-	CASSMDSGAQYF	TGTGCCAGTAGTATGGATAGCGGAGCTCAGTACTTC
TRBV5-1	TRBJ1-3	-	-	CASSPTGDSSGNTIYF	TGCGCCAGCAGCCCAACCGGGGATTCTTCTGGAAACACCATATATTTT
TRBV11-2	TRBJ2-7	-	-	CASSPPGPYEQYF	TGTGCCAGCAGCCCCCCCGGGCCCTACGAGCAGTACTTC
TRBV28	TRBJ1-1	-	-	CASSSDTYFGTEAFF	TGTGCCAGCAGTTCGGACACTTACTTCGGCACTGAAGCTTTCTTT
TRBV28	TRBJ1-1	-	TRBD1	CASIKRDSMNTEAFF	TGTGCCAGCATCAAAAGGGACAGTATGAACACTGAAGCTTTCTTT
TRBV7-9	TRBJ1-1	few	-	CASSPDNTEAFF	TGTGCCAGCAGCCCTGACAACACTGAAGCTTTCTTT
TRBV28	TRBJ2-2	once	TRBD1	CASSLQGVNGELFF	TGTGCCAGCAGTTTGCAGGGGGTAAACGGGGAGCTGTTTTTT
TRBV28	TRBJ2-7	-	TRBD1	CASRHYRGRQYEQYF	TGTGCCAGCAGACATTACAGGGGGCGACAATACGAGCAGTACTTC
TRBV7-2	TRBJ2-2	-	-	CASSLMLNTGELFF	TGTGCCAGCAGCTTAATGTTGAACACCGGGGAGCTGTTTTTT
TRBV4-2	TRBJ2-4	few	TRBD2	CASSQGSAGVETKNIQYF	TGTGCCAGCAGCCAAGGATCAGCGGGAGTCGAAACCAAAAACATTCAGTACTTC
TRBV9	TRBJ2-2	-	TRBD2	CASSVGLAGSANTGELFF	TGTGCCAGCAGCGTAGGCCTAGCGGGGAGCGCGAACACCGGGGAGCTGTTTTTT
TRBV6-1	TRBJ1-1	-	-	CASSYSWGAFF	TGTGCCAGCTCCTATAGCTGGGGAGCTTTCTTT
TRBV11-2	TRBJ1-1	-	TRBD1	CASSFIGQGENTEAFF	TGTGCCAGCAGCTTCATTGGACAGGGCGAAAACACTGAAGCTTTCTTT
TRBV28	TRBJ1-5	-	-	CASSLPGGAGNQPQHF	TGTGCCAGCAGTTTACCCGGGGGCGCCGGCAATCAGCCCCAGCATTTT
TRBV7-3	TRBJ2-3	-	-	CASSLGPGTDTQYF	TGTGCCAGCAGCTTAGGTCCAGGGACAGATACGCAGTATTTT
TRBV5-1	TRBJ2-2	few	TRBD2	CASSLDLILSWVAGDTGELFF	TGCGCCAGCAGCTTGGACCTGATCTTAAGCTGGGTAGCGGGGGACACCGGGGAGCTGTTTTTT
TRBV11-3	TRBJ2-3	-	-	CASSRSGSTDTQYF	TGTGCCAGCAGCCGGAGCGGGAGCACAGATACGCAGTATTTT
TRBV11-3	TRBJ2-1	-	TRBD1	CASSSGGDRGNEQFF	TGTGCCAGCAGCTCTGGCGGGGACAGGGGTAATGAGCAGTTCTTC
TRBV4-2	TRBJ1-4	-	TRBD1	CASSLITGGVEKLFF	TGTGCCAGCAGCCTTATTACAGGGGGCGTTGAAAAACTGTTTTTT
TRBV19	TRBJ2-3	-	TRBD1	CASSHGNRGGTDTQYF	TGTGCCAGTAGCCATGGCAACAGGGGAGGCACAGATACGCAGTATTTT
TRBV5-1	TRBJ2-5	-	TRBD2	CASRTTGGTQETQYF	TGCGCCAGCCGTACAACGGGAGGCACACAAGAGACCCAGTACTTC
TRBV5-4	TRBJ2-5	-	TRBD1	CASSPEDRGRRETQYF	TGTGCCAGCAGCCCAGAGGACAGGGGGCGTCGGGAGACCCAGTACTTC
TRBV6-6	TRBJ2-3	-	TRBD1	CASSSDRGRIDTQYF	TGTGCCAGCAGTTCGGACAGGGGGCGAATAGATACGCAGTATTTT
TRBV18	TRBJ1-1	-	-	CASSPQNTEAFF	TGTGCCAGCTCACCCCAGAACACTGAAGCTTTCTTT
TRBV28	TRBJ2-7	-	-	CASHRAGSRNEQYF	TGTGCCAGCCATCGGGCAGGGTCAAGGAACGAGCAGTACTTC
TRBV6-4	TRBJ2-1	-	-	CASSDRYNEQFF	TGTGCCAGCAGTGACCGGTACAATGAGCAGTTCTTC
TRBV6-1	TRBJ1-5	-	-	CASKDSLGGQPQHF	TGTGCCAGCAAGGACAGTCTCGGGGGACAGCCCCAGCATTTT
TRBV9	TRBJ2-7	-	-	CASSGGPGRFYEQYF	TGTGCCAGCAGCGGAGGACCGGGCCGGTTCTACGAGCAGTACTTC
TRBV18	TRBJ2-5	-	TRBD1	CASSLRDRGFLRSDGETQYF	TGTGCCAGCTCACTCCGCGACAGGGGGTTCTTGAGATCTGATGGAGAGACCCAGTACTTC
TRBV27	TRBJ1-1	-	-	CASKERPLNTEAFF	TGTGCCAGCAAAGAGCGGCCGTTGAACACTGAAGCTTTCTTT
TRBV7-2	TRBJ2-1	few	-	CASSSLLHQFF	TGTGCCAGCAGCTCCCTTTTGCACCAGTTCTTC
TRBV9	TRBJ1-4	-	TRBD1	CASSKRQGGEKLFF	TGTGCCAGCAGCAAACGACAGGGGGGTGAAAAACTGTTTTTT
TRBV4-1	TRBJ2-4	-	-	CASSQRGGAQAIQYF	TGCGCCAGCAGCCAACGAGGAGGGGCCCAAGCCATTCAGTACTTC
TRBV28	TRBJ2-7	-	-	CASSSPGTGSYEQYF	TGTGCCAGCAGTTCGCCCGGGACGGGCTCCTACGAGCAGTACTTC
TRBV5-5	TRBJ2-5	-	-	CASSLGVETQYF	TGTGCCAGCAGCTTGGGGGTTGAGACCCAGTACTTC
TRBV25-1	TRBJ2-7	-	-	CASSDTISYEQYF	TGTGCCAGCAGTGATACCATCTCCTACGAGCAGTACTTC
TRBV6-5	TRBJ2-7	-	-	CASRGYSSYEQYF	TGTGCCAGCAGGGGTTACAGCTCCTACGAGCAGTACTTC
TRBV9	TRBJ2-2	-	-	CATNRDTNTGELFF	TGTGCCACCAACCGGGACACAAACACCGGGGAGCTGTTTTTT
TRBV5-5	TRBJ2-7	-	TRBD1	CASSPRDRRPEQYF	TGTGCCAGCAGCCCTAGGGACAGACGCCCCGAGCAGTACTTC
TRBV28	TRBJ1-5	-	-	CASSLGRGWQPQHF	TGTGCCAGCAGTTTAGGTAGGGGGTGGCAGCCCCAGCATTTT
TRBV7-9	TRBJ1-2	-	TRBD1	CASSHTRRTGNYGYTF	TGTGCCAGCAGCCACACCCGGCGGACAGGGAACTATGGCTACACCTTC
TRBV6-6	TRBJ1-2	few	-	CASSSGLYGYTF	TGTGCCAGCAGTTCAGGGCTCTATGGCTACACCTTC
TRBV5-4	TRBJ2-7	-	TRBD2	CASSNTKLREEYEQYF	TGTGCCAGCAGCAACACGAAACTGCGGGAGGAATACGAGCAGTACTTC
TRBV28	TRBJ1-2	-	-	CASSYPLTF	TGTGCCAGCAGTTACCCCCTCACCTTC